The rows below give T cell receptor beta chains drawn from one sample of a study of Ad26.COV2.S vaccination and SARS-CoV-2 variants. Generated by immunoSEQ multiplex PCR, the TCRdb table keeps only in-frame clones and is missing some. The repertoire consists of 350,000 to 400,000 clones, with 70% to 90% occurring once and the leading ten covering 3.5%. Sequenced here: peripheral blood, sampled in a trial of Ad26.COV2.S vaccine versus placebo. The receptors derive from a person aged 18 to 65 who received the Ad26.COV2.S COVID-19 vaccine or a placebo. Both conserved end residues are part of each CDR3. The order of the fields is V gene, J gene, clone size, D gene, CDR3 DNA, CDR3 protein. D genes are given only for firm matches. Expanded clones get a size class; other rows say once, few or many, or leave the size out.

V gene: TRBV5-4
J gene: TRBJ1-2
clone size: once
D gene: TRBD1
CDR3 DNA: TGTGCCAGCAGCTTGGGGTCAGGGGGTGGCTACACCTTC
CDR3 protein: CASSLGSGGGYTF

V gene: TRBV18
J gene: TRBJ1-5
clone size: .
D gene: TRBD1
CDR3 DNA: TGTGCCAGCTCACCATGGGCGAAGGGGGCGAGTCCCCAGCCCCAGCATTTT
CDR3 protein: CASSPWAKGASPQPQHF

V gene: TRBV19
J gene: TRBJ2-2
clone size: .
D gene: .
CDR3 DNA: TGTGCCAGTAGTATAGGTCACACCGGGGAGCTGTTTTTT
CDR3 protein: CASSIGHTGELFF

V gene: TRBV6-5
J gene: TRBJ1-2
clone size: once
D gene: .
CDR3 DNA: TGTGCCAGCAGTTACTCGAGGGGGGATGGCTACACCTTC
CDR3 protein: CASSYSRGDGYTF

V gene: TRBV19
J gene: TRBJ1-3
clone size: .
D gene: .
CDR3 DNA: TGTGCCAGTAGTATAGAGGGGCCAACGACTTCTGGAAACACCATATATTTT
CDR3 protein: CASSIEGPTTSGNTIYF

V gene: TRBV5-4
J gene: TRBJ2-2
clone size: .
D gene: TRBD2
CDR3 DNA: TGTGCCAGCAGCTTGGTTAGCGGGTGGAACACCGGGGAGCTGTTTTTT
CDR3 protein: CASSLVSGWNTGELFF

V gene: TRBV30
J gene: TRBJ1-4
clone size: few
D gene: .
CDR3 DNA: TGTGGGGCAGGGTCGACCCTAGCTAATGAAAAACTGTTTTTT
CDR3 protein: CGAGSTLANEKLFF

V gene: TRBV11-2
J gene: TRBJ2-7
clone size: .
D gene: TRBD1
CDR3 DNA: TGTGCCAGCAGCTGGCCCTCCGGGACAGGGGGGTACGAGCAGTACTTC
CDR3 protein: CASSWPSGTGGYEQYF

V gene: TRBV3-1/TRBV3-2
J gene: TRBJ2-3
clone size: .
D gene: TRBD2
CDR3 DNA: TGTGCCAGCAGCCAAGATCTAGCGGGGGGGACAGATACGCAGTATTTT
CDR3 protein: CASSQDLAGGTDTQYF

V gene: TRBV7-8
J gene: TRBJ1-6
clone size: once
D gene: .
CDR3 DNA: TGTGCCAGTAGGTTCTCCTATAATTCACCCCTCCACTTT
CDR3 protein: CASRFSYNSPLHF

V gene: TRBV7-9
J gene: TRBJ2-3
clone size: .
D gene: TRBD2
CDR3 DNA: TGTGCCAGCAGCCCCGGACTAGGAGAGCCCACAGATACGCAGTATTTT
CDR3 protein: CASSPGLGEPTDTQYF

V gene: TRBV4-1
J gene: TRBJ1-1
clone size: .
D gene: .
CDR3 DNA: TGCGCCAGCAGCCAAGGGGGGCCCCGCACTGAAGCTTTCTTT
CDR3 protein: CASSQGGPRTEAFF

V gene: TRBV6-5
J gene: TRBJ2-3
clone size: .
D gene: TRBD1
CDR3 DNA: TGTGCCAGCACCCGGGACAGGTTCACAGATACGCAGTATTTT
CDR3 protein: CASTRDRFTDTQYF

V gene: TRBV4-3
J gene: TRBJ1-4
clone size: .
D gene: .
CDR3 DNA: TGCGCCAGCAGCCAAGATTGGGTCTGGGGAGGGCCGAATGAAAAACTGTTTTTT
CDR3 protein: CASSQDWVWGGPNEKLFF

V gene: TRBV7-2
J gene: TRBJ2-1
clone size: .
D gene: TRBD2
CDR3 DNA: TGTGCCAGCAGCTCTATAGCGGGGGCCGGGCATGAGCAGTTCTTC
CDR3 protein: CASSSIAGAGHEQFF

V gene: TRBV5-1
J gene: TRBJ2-7
clone size: .
D gene: TRBD2
CDR3 DNA: TGCGCCAGCAGCGCCGGGACTAGCGTTACCTACGAGCAGTACTTC
CDR3 protein: CASSAGTSVTYEQYF

V gene: TRBV2
J gene: TRBJ1-1
clone size: .
D gene: .
CDR3 DNA: TGTGCCAGCAGACAGGGTAGGGACACTGAAGCTTTCTTT
CDR3 protein: CASRQGRDTEAFF

V gene: TRBV20-1
J gene: TRBJ2-4
clone size: .
D gene: .
CDR3 DNA: TGCAGTGCTAGTGGCCCCAGGACGGGCCAGAGAATTCAGTACTTC
CDR3 protein: CSASGPRTGQRIQYF

V gene: TRBV6-5
J gene: TRBJ1-2
clone size: .
D gene: .
CDR3 DNA: TGTGCCAGCAGTTACTCGAAGGCGAGTGGCTACACCTTC
CDR3 protein: CASSYSKASGYTF

V gene: TRBV27
J gene: TRBJ1-1
clone size: .
D gene: .
CDR3 DNA: TGTGCCAGCAGTTTATGGTCCGAGAACACTGAAGCTTTCTTT
CDR3 protein: CASSLWSENTEAFF

V gene: TRBV2
J gene: TRBJ1-6
clone size: .
D gene: .
CDR3 DNA: TGTGCCAGCAGTGGACGGGGGGGCGCCTATAATTCACCCCTCCACTTT
CDR3 protein: CASSGRGGAYNSPLHF

V gene: TRBV4-1
J gene: TRBJ1-3
clone size: .
D gene: .
CDR3 DNA: TGCGCCAGCAGCCAAGTTCTGAGGGACTTTGGAAACACCATATATTTT
CDR3 protein: CASSQVLRDFGNTIYF

V gene: TRBV19
J gene: TRBJ1-5
clone size: few
D gene: .
CDR3 DNA: TGTGCCAGTATAGGGCTGGCAGCGGCGGAGCGCAATCAGCCCCAGCATTTT
CDR3 protein: CASIGLAAAERNQPQHF

V gene: TRBV5-6
J gene: TRBJ2-2
clone size: .
D gene: .
CDR3 DNA: TGTGCCAGCAGCTTGGTCGTCACCGGGGAGCTGTTTTTT
CDR3 protein: CASSLVVTGELFF

V gene: TRBV6-5
J gene: TRBJ1-2
clone size: .
D gene: TRBD1
CDR3 DNA: TGTGCCAGCAGCCGAGACAGGGTACGGGGCTACACCTTC
CDR3 protein: CASSRDRVRGYTF

V gene: TRBV2
J gene: TRBJ2-2
clone size: .
D gene: .
CDR3 DNA: TGTGCCAGTCGTGGGACATCTTACACCGGGGAGCTGTTTTTT
CDR3 protein: CASRGTSYTGELFF

V gene: TRBV27
J gene: TRBJ1-4
clone size: .
D gene: .
CDR3 DNA: TGTGCCAGCAGATCCGCCGGGTCTAAGAGTGAAAAACTGTTTTTT
CDR3 protein: CASRSAGSKSEKLFF

V gene: TRBV10-1
J gene: TRBJ2-3
clone size: .
D gene: .
CDR3 DNA: TGCGCCAGCAGTTCTAGCGAGATCACAGATACGCAGTATTTT
CDR3 protein: CASSSSEITDTQYF

V gene: TRBV2
J gene: TRBJ2-2
clone size: .
D gene: .
CDR3 DNA: TGTGCCAGCAACGACATATCATGGGGTAGAACGAACACCGGGGAGCTGTTTTTT
CDR3 protein: CASNDISWGRTNTGELFF

V gene: TRBV2
J gene: TRBJ2-1
clone size: .
D gene: .
CDR3 DNA: TGTGCCAGCACCGACTCCTACAATGAGCAGTTCTTC
CDR3 protein: CASTDSYNEQFF

V gene: TRBV7-9
J gene: TRBJ1-3
clone size: .
D gene: TRBD1
CDR3 DNA: TGTGCCAGCAGCAGGACAGGCTCTGGAAACACCATATATTTT
CDR3 protein: CASSRTGSGNTIYF

V gene: TRBV27
J gene: TRBJ1-2
clone size: .
D gene: .
CDR3 DNA: TGTGCCAGCAGTCGCGAACGGCAAAACTATGGCTACACCTTC
CDR3 protein: CASSRERQNYGYTF

V gene: TRBV12-3/TRBV12-4
J gene: TRBJ2-3
clone size: once
D gene: TRBD1
CDR3 DNA: TGTGCCAGCAGTTTGGGACAGACAGATACGCAGTATTTT
CDR3 protein: CASSLGQTDTQYF

V gene: TRBV7-9
J gene: TRBJ2-7
clone size: .
D gene: .
CDR3 DNA: TGTGCCAGCAGCTTAGGAGATAGTCTCCTTGGTGACGAGCAGTACTTC
CDR3 protein: CASSLGDSLLGDEQYF

V gene: TRBV6-5
J gene: TRBJ1-1
clone size: .
D gene: .
CDR3 DNA: TGTGCCAGCAGCAGAGGGTCGGACACTGAAGCTTTCTTT
CDR3 protein: CASSRGSDTEAFF

V gene: TRBV30
J gene: TRBJ2-1
clone size: once
D gene: TRBD2
CDR3 DNA: TGTGCCTGGACCTACGGGGGGATCTACAATGAGCAGTTCTTC
CDR3 protein: CAWTYGGIYNEQFF

V gene: TRBV7-9
J gene: TRBJ2-5
clone size: .
D gene: .
CDR3 DNA: TGTGCCAGCAGCTTAGCCCAGGGAAGGGCAGAGACCCAGTACTTC
CDR3 protein: CASSLAQGRAETQYF

V gene: TRBV5-6
J gene: TRBJ1-3
clone size: .
D gene: .
CDR3 DNA: TGTGCCAGCAGCTTGATGGGGGCTGGAAACACCATATATTTT
CDR3 protein: CASSLMGAGNTIYF

V gene: TRBV5-4
J gene: TRBJ1-1
clone size: .
D gene: .
CDR3 DNA: TGTGCCAGCAGCTTGACAGACAGGAACACTGAAGCTTTCTTT
CDR3 protein: CASSLTDRNTEAFF

V gene: TRBV27
J gene: TRBJ2-7
clone size: .
D gene: .
CDR3 DNA: TGTGCCAGCAGTTCCGAAGCGGGCCTCCTCTACGAGCAGTACTTC
CDR3 protein: CASSSEAGLLYEQYF

V gene: TRBV7-2
J gene: TRBJ1-2
clone size: .
D gene: TRBD1
CDR3 DNA: TGTGCCAGCAGGGCCGGGACAGGGGAATGGTGTACCTTC
CDR3 protein: CASRAGTGEWCTF

V gene: TRBV23-1
J gene: TRBJ1-3
clone size: .
D gene: .
CDR3 DNA: TGCGCCAGATCTCCTGCTGGAAACACCATATATTTT
CDR3 protein: CARSPAGNTIYF

V gene: TRBV5-5
J gene: TRBJ2-1
clone size: .
D gene: .
CDR3 DNA: TGTGCCAGCAGCAACCGAGCGACCCAGGGCAATGAGCAGTTCTTC
CDR3 protein: CASSNRATQGNEQFF

V gene: TRBV18
J gene: TRBJ2-3
clone size: .
D gene: .
CDR3 DNA: TGTGCCAGCTCACCACTAGGGCAGGGCACAGATACGCAGTATTTT
CDR3 protein: CASSPLGQGTDTQYF